Detailed here is one T cell receptor (beta chain). The antigen is undetermined. This sample stems from a study of cytomegalovirus exposure and HLA in healthy donors. Study-wide background: HLA-typed donors contributed 65 million to 95 million unique TCRs, which were held in an early data release.

Study-level points and caveats: As a later analysis showed, several of the most significant clusters appeared to be linked to common viral pathogens. Cytomegalovirus association was assigned to around 150 TCR beta chains.

The PCR had 60 Vbeta and 13 Jbeta primers. Repertoires were generated with immunoSEQ multiplex PCR, while TCRdb's copy carries only in-frame clones and drops some. In the table there are some 120,000 clones, around 80% of which are singletons. The CDR3 length is 16 residues. V was pared by 6 bases and J by 2 bases, with 11 bases of the junction left unmatched. Germline values: CDR1 MNHEY, CDR2 SMNVEV (reference sequence). V usage is TRBV27 and J usage is TRBJ2-7; TRBD1 agrees at 9 bases. Specimen: PBMCs. This receptor was taken from a man in his thirties or forties in good health and CMV-seropositive. The CDR3 DNA follows: TGTGCCAGCAGACTAGCCGGACAGGGGTCCCCCTACGAGCAGTACTTC. It is translated as CASRLAGQGSPYEQYF.